These T cell receptor beta chains were read from a single sample in a study of blood T cell repertoires in COVID-19. TCRdb keeps only in-frame clones here, not all; method: immunoSEQ multiplex PCR. Of about 80,000 clones in the sample, 60% to 80% were seen once. Sample: peripheral blood. These TCRs come from an older man with active or convalescent COVID-19. CDR3s include the opening cysteine and the closing phenylalanine or tryptophan. Fields, in order: J gene, clone size, V gene, D gene, CDR3 protein, CDR3 DNA. D genes are given only for firm matches. A clone size is listed for some rows: how often the clone was seen (once, few, many), or a class if it is expanded.

>TRBJ2-2|-|TRBV9|TRBD2
CASSPRGENGELFF
TGTGCCAGCAGCCCTCGGGGGGAGAACGGGGAGCTGTTTTTT
>TRBJ2-1|-|TRBV18|TRBD2
CASSPPVAGGLNNEQFF
TGTGCCAGCTCACCACCGGTAGCGGGGGGCCTAAACAATGAGCAGTTCTTC
>TRBJ2-3|once|TRBV6-4|-
CASSIQLSSDTQYF
TGTGCCAGCAGTATACAGTTATCCTCAGATACGCAGTATTTT
>TRBJ2-5|-|TRBV2|TRBD2
CATRGEGQETQYF
TGTGCCACCCGCGGGGAGGGCCAAGAGACCCAGTACTTC
>TRBJ1-2|-|TRBV2|TRBD1
CASSSGQGNYGYTF
TGTGCCAGCAGTTCGGGACAGGGCAACTATGGCTACACCTTC
>TRBJ2-7|-|TRBV18|-
CASSPGVSYEQYF
TGTGCCAGCTCCCCGGGGGTCTCCTACGAGCAGTACTTC
>TRBJ1-4|-|TRBV29-1|TRBD1
CSASDGTGAGEKLFF
TGCAGCGCCTCTGACGGGACAGGGGCGGGTGAAAAACTGTTTTTT
>TRBJ1-2|-|TRBV29-1|-
CSVDLQGVIDGYTF
TGCAGCGTTGATCTACAGGGTGTCATAGATGGCTACACCTTC
>TRBJ1-5|-|TRBV6-5|-
CASSIIGGGNQPQHF
TGTGCCAGCAGTATTATCGGAGGGGGCAATCAGCCCCAGCATTTT
>TRBJ2-7|-|TRBV7-3|TRBD2
CASSSQARGVGEQYF
TGTGCCAGCAGCTCACAGGCGCGGGGGGTCGGCGAGCAGTACTTC
>TRBJ2-2|-|TRBV7-6|-
CASSLALGLAGELFF
TGTGCCAGCAGCTTAGCGCTGGGCCTCGCCGGGGAGCTGTTTTTT
>TRBJ2-7|few|TRBV7-3|-
CASSLGPGFYEQYF
TGTGCCAGCAGCTTAGGGCCGGGATTCTACGAGCAGTACTTC
>TRBJ2-1|-|TRBV12-2|-
CASRSPPGGERNEQFF
TGTGCAAGTCGCTCCCCTCCCGGGGGGGAGAGAAATGAGCAGTTCTTC
>TRBJ2-2|-|TRBV6-5|TRBD2
CASRDSGVGTGELFF
TGTGCCAGCAGAGATAGCGGGGTGGGGACCGGGGAGCTGTTTTTT
>TRBJ1-1|-|TRBV7-9|-
CASSLAPRTEAFF
TGTGCCAGCAGCTTAGCCCCGAGGACTGAAGCTTTCTTT
>TRBJ1-1|-|TRBV7-9|-
CASSLQAGNTEAFF
TGTGCCAGCAGCTTACAAGCGGGGAACACTGAAGCTTTCTTT
>TRBJ1-4|-|TRBV5-1|-
CASSLAPGLENEKLFF
TGCGCCAGCAGCTTGGCGCCGGGACTAGAAAATGAAAAACTGTTTTTT
>TRBJ2-5|few|TRBV3-1/TRBV3-2|-
CASSQSGGGKETQYF
TGTGCCAGCAGCCAATCCGGCGGGGGCAAAGAGACCCAGTACTTC
>TRBJ1-1|once|TRBV19|-
CASSIDRGNTEAFF
TGTGCCAGTAGTATAGACAGGGGTAACACTGAAGCTTTCTTT
>TRBJ2-5|-|TRBV5-4|-
CASSNPRGAQYF
TGTGCCAGCAGCAATCCCCGCGGGGCCCAGTACTTC
>TRBJ1-1|once|TRBV30|-
CAWSQARVGAFF
TGTGCCTGGAGTCAGGCTCGAGTGGGAGCTTTCTTT
>TRBJ2-7|-|TRBV5-4|TRBD1
CASSRPGDRGNEQYF
TGTGCCAGCAGCCGACCCGGGGACAGGGGTAACGAGCAGTACTTC
>TRBJ1-1|-|TRBV30|-
CAWSERTEAFF
TGTGCCTGGAGTGAGAGGACTGAAGCTTTCTTT
>TRBJ2-5|once|TRBV6-5|-
CASKRGTGETQYF
TGTGCCAGCAAACGGGGGACGGGGGAGACCCAGTACTTC
>TRBJ1-2|-|TRBV7-9|TRBD1
CASSPGQGASDGYTF
TGTGCCAGCAGCCCGGGACAGGGGGCAAGTGATGGCTACACCTTC
>TRBJ1-2|once|TRBV11-3|TRBD1
CASSQGARGYTF
TGTGCCAGCAGTCAGGGGGCGCGGGGCTACACCTTC
>TRBJ2-1|-|TRBV19|TRBD1
CASSIRGDRGLNEQFF
TGTGCCAGTAGTATTAGGGGAGACAGGGGGTTGAATGAGCAGTTCTTC
>TRBJ2-3|once|TRBV9|-
CASSTGTEGGTQYF
TGTGCCAGCAGCACCGGGACAGAGGGGGGTACGCAGTATTTT
>TRBJ2-3|-|TRBV5-4|-
CASSLTTRGTDTQYF
TGTGCCAGCAGCTTGACAACCCGGGGGACAGATACGCAGTATTTT
>TRBJ1-4|-|TRBV28|-
CASSLADVHEKLFF
TGTGCCAGCAGTTTAGCGGATGTCCATGAAAAACTGTTTTTT
>TRBJ1-2|medium-sized|TRBV4-1|-
CASSQEGGAGRDNGYTF
TGCGCCAGCAGCCAAGAAGGTGGGGCAGGCCGAGATAATGGCTACACCTTC
>TRBJ2-2|-|TRBV7-6|-
CASSLNGVGTGELFF
TGTGCCAGCAGCCTAAACGGGGTTGGTACCGGGGAGCTGTTTTTT
>TRBJ1-3|many|TRBV18|-
CASSPPGQSSGNTIYF
TGTGCCAGCTCACCCCCCGGACAATCCTCTGGAAACACCATATATTTT
>TRBJ2-2|-|TRBV19|-
CATLGQANTGELFF
TGTGCCACGCTGGGCCAGGCGAACACCGGGGAGCTGTTTTTT
>TRBJ1-2|few|TRBV10-1|-
CASRDSFKRNYGYTF
TGCGCCAGCAGGGACAGTTTTAAACGAAACTATGGCTACACCTTC
>TRBJ1-6|-|TRBV7-2|-
CASSPSRDSPLHF
TGTGCCAGCAGCCCTTCGCGGGATTCACCCCTCCACTTT
>TRBJ1-1|-|TRBV7-3|-
CASSVQVGTEAFF
TGTGCCAGCAGCGTCCAGGTGGGCACTGAAGCTTTCTTT
>TRBJ1-2|-|TRBV4-1|-
CASSQDPQTTYGYTF
TGCGCCAGCAGCCAAGATCCCCAGACAACCTATGGCTACACCTTC
>TRBJ1-5|-|TRBV6-2/TRBV6-3|TRBD1
CASSYSRRTGGLNQPQHF
TGTGCCAGCAGTTACTCGAGGAGGACAGGGGGCCTCAATCAGCCCCAGCATTTT
>TRBJ1-1|few|TRBV28|-
CASSWPGKNTEAFF
TGTGCCAGCAGTTGGCCGGGGAAAAACACTGAAGCTTTCTTT
>TRBJ2-1|once|TRBV7-6|TRBD2
CASSLASGGAYNEQFF
TGTGCCAGCAGCTTAGCTAGCGGGGGGGCCTACAATGAGCAGTTCTTC
>TRBJ2-7|once|TRBV28|-
CASSLYGARQYF
TGTGCCAGCAGTTTATACGGAGCACGGCAGTACTTC
>TRBJ2-7|-|TRBV6-2/TRBV6-3|TRBD1
CASSPGQGREQYF
TGTGCCAGCAGTCCGGGACAGGGTCGGGAGCAGTACTTC
>TRBJ2-2|-|TRBV6-5|TRBD1
CASYTRGFTGELFF
TGTGCCAGTTATACCAGGGGGTTCACCGGGGAGCTGTTTTTT